The 9 T cell receptor beta chains given below trace back to one sample, sequenced in a study of radiotherapy plus CTLA-4 blockade in lung cancer. The assay was immunoSEQ multiplex PCR, and TCRdb's table has in-frame clones only and misses some. Here the sample spans approximately 47,000 clones, 82% being singletons. The material was peripheral blood, obtained from a patient treated with radiotherapy plus ipilimumab. These receptors came from a human donor with non-small cell lung cancer who had stable disease on radiotherapy plus ipilimumab.

The chain is built from TRBV15 and TRBJ1-6; 8 bases agree with TRBD1. The CDR3 sequence is 15 residues long. CDR1 and CDR2 from the germline V gene are LNHNV and YYDKDF (reference sequence). V gave up 1 base and J gave up 6 bases; unmatched junction bases: 2. CDR3 amino acids: CATSRGQGPNSPLHF. The CDR3, as DNA: TGTGCCACCAGCAGAGGACAGGGGCCTAATTCACCCCTCCACTTT.

The chain recombines TRBV4-2 with TRBJ2-2; tentatively, D is TRBD2 (5 bases). Trimming left V 0 bases short and J 1 base short, with 15 bases between. Germline V lookup: CDR1 LGHNA, CDR2 YNFKEQ. The CDR3 has 18 amino acids. CDR3 residues: CASSQEVSASWNTGELFF. The CDR3 region has the DNA TGTGCCAGCAGCCAAGAGGTTTCTGCTAGCTGGAACACCGGGGAGCTGTTTTTT.

V and J are TRBV18 and TRBJ2-7, with 7 bases matching TRBD2. Germline assignment: CDR1 KGHSH and CDR2 LQKENI. The CDR3 totals 15 residues. With V trimmed by 3 bases and J by 3 bases, 8 bases remained unmatched. The CDR3 is CASSPFGGGDYEQYF. DNA of the CDR3: TGTGCCAGCTCACCGTTTGGGGGAGGGGACTACGAGCAGTACTTC.

The chain combines TRBV10-2 with TRBJ2-1; D perhaps matches TRBD2 (6 bases). The V gene's germline CDR1 is WSHSY and CDR2 SAAADI. The CDR3 has 11 residues. V gave up 6 bases and J gave up 8 bases, with 8 bases separating them. The CDR3 loop is CASRLADEQFF. The CDR3 DNA is TGCGCCAGCAGACTAGCCGATGAGCAGTTCTTC.

The rearrangement joins TRBV9 to TRBJ1-2; 7 nucleotides agree with TRBD1. The germline V gene has CDR1 SGDLS and CDR2 YYNGEE. V trimming: 4 bases; J trimming: 6 bases; junction bases outside the gene matches: 9. The CDR3 has 14 amino acids. Here the CDR3 DNA reads TGTGCCAGCAGCAAACCCGGGACAGCAAATGGCTACACCTTC. This codes for CASSKPGTANGYTF.

J is TRBJ2-3 and V is TRBV6-1; TRBD1 agrees at 11 bases. J lost 4 bases, V lost 1 base, and 1 base had no gene match. In germline, CDR1 is MNHNS, CDR2 SASEGT. This CDR3 has 15 amino acids. CDR3 DNA: TGTGCCAGCAGTGAAGGGACAGGGGGCGCAGATACGCAGTATTTT. Translated: CASSEGTGGADTQYF.

The rearrangement links TRBV9 to TRBJ2-5; 14 nucleotides line up with TRBD2. The trim removed 4 bases at V and 2 bases at J, leaving 4 bases unmatched. CDR1 is SGDLS and CDR2 is YYNGEE in the germline V gene. CDR3 length equals 16 residues. CDR3 sequence: CASSPRLAGGQETQYF. The CDR3 DNA is TGTGCCAGCAGCCCAAGACTAGCGGGAGGGCAAGAGACCCAGTACTTC.

The chain uses TRBV27 and TRBJ2-7; 7 bases fit TRBD2. The CDR3 is 17 amino acids. CDR1 is MNHEY and CDR2 is SMNVEV in the germline V gene (reference sequence). Trimming cost V 2 bases and J 4 bases; bases outside gene matches: 14. CDR3 region: CASSLKGGGSTFYEQYF. CDR3 DNA sequence: TGTGCCAGCAGTTTAAAGGGTGGCGGGAGTACTTTTTACGAGCAGTACTTC.

Notes on this clone: The same CDR3 arises from other DNA sequences in this sample as well. V gene TRBV9 combines with J gene TRBJ1-1; no definite D call. Trimming cost V 4 bases and J 5 bases, with 12 bases left between them. Germline CDR1 reads SGDLS; CDR2 reads YYNGEE. CDR3 length: 13 residues. The CDR3 reads CASSPGGRTEAFF. The CDR3 nucleotides read TGTGCCAGCAGCCCCGGAGGACGTACTGAAGCTTTCTTT.